This T cell receptor (beta chain) was sequenced during a study of T-cell memory formation after mild COVID-19 (dated by TCRdb to the early 2020s). Regarding the study in general: TCR sequence clusters from the two donors were largely donor specific. In a couple of donors, T-cell clones that expanded and contracted after mild COVID-19 were tracked by sequencing TCRalpha and TCRbeta repertoires over time. The cohort was made up of two young adult volunteers, one female and one male, who were previously healthy.

This clonotype was picked up a small number of times. No cognate antigen has been identified for it. No quality values exist for individual bases; no much larger clone is one base distant. Broader findings and caveats from the paper: Some responding clones were detected in pre-infection memory, suggesting pre-existing cross-reactive memory T cells joined the SARS-CoV-2 response. The study covered only a couple of mild cases, and larger cohorts including severe cases with pre-infection samples were considered necessary. Contracting CD4+ clones were located mainly in the CM and EM memory subsets, whereas CD8+ clones were found to be enriched in EMRA. SARS-CoV-2 specificity was not confirmed for the second-wave clones peaking on day 37. Clones contracting from day 15 to 85 had balanced CD4/CD8 phenotypes, while a second wave expanding from day 15 to 37 was biased towards CD4+.

For CDR1 and CDR2, the germline V gene lists MNHEY and SVGAGI. Between the V and J ends, shortened by 2 bases and 7 bases respectively, the junction contains 6 bases. From the cysteine through the phenylalanine, the CDR3 covers 13 amino acids. Left in the record is the CDR3 DNA by itself, 39 bases read in frame from the first base. Instrument used: Illumina NovaSeq 6000. Using 5'RACE with constant-segment primers, TCRalpha and TCRbeta cDNA libraries were constructed, with sample barcodes and unique molecular identifiers added in the process. Trizol reagent was used to extract RNA from every sample. Library amplification was performed in two PCR steps, and a second sample barcode and Illumina TruSeq adapters were introduced in the second step. Libraries were sequenced on an Illumina NovaSeq with 2 x 150 bp paired-end reads. Per the authors' processing: The reads were demultiplexed and collapsed into UMI-guided consensus sequences using migec v1.2.7. Using mixcr v2.1.11, the UMI consensuses were aligned to TRA and TRB V and J templates and assembled into clonotypes. A clonotype was counted as expanded or contracted only when both edgeR and NoisET called the clonotype significant, with the noise models trained on biological replicates. edgeR calls used a false discovery rate-adjusted p below 0.01 and a log2 fold-change threshold of 1. As an exploratory analysis of dynamics, max-normalized trajectories of the 1000 most abundant clonotypes were examined with PCA combined with hierarchical clustering. Separately sequenced CD4+ and CD8+ repertoires were used to assign a CD4 or CD8 phenotype to each responding clone. TCRdb reanalyzed the raw reads on its own, using fastp at Q25 for trimming and MiXCR for clone calling, and kept in-frame beta chains. All rows with the same CDR3 protein become a single entry with the most common DNA and genes. TCRdb's processing, not the authors' own work, is the source of the V and J calls. For this sample the table gives around 150,000 distinct CDR3 sequences, of which more than 9% were detected only once. Jointly, the top ten make up 3.8% of the sample.

Ficoll-Paque density gradient centrifugation was the method used to isolate PBMCs. The sequence joins TRBV6-5 to TRBJ1-6; no D segment can be confidently identified. The receptor comes from a man aged 18 to 35 who had mild COVID-19 (a few samples of this study predate the infection). The sample titles of this study are shuffled in the database, so cell type and time point are left out; the donor was told from shared clones. Sample: PBMCs or a T cell subset sorted from them (not recorded which). The sequenced DNA: TGTGCCAGCAGTTACGAGGGAAATTCACCCCTCCACTTT. It translates to CASSYEGNSPLHF.